Below, 30 T cell receptor beta chains from the same sample are listed, as sequenced in a study of response to subunit inactivated influenza vaccine (dated by TCRdb to 2016 to 2018). Library construction relied on RT-PCR. Sequencing was carried out with an Illumina HiSeq 2500. Starting from the raw public reads, TCRdb applied fastp trimming at Q25, assembled clones with MiXCR and retained in-frame beta chains. Duplicate CDR3 protein sequences are folded into a single record with the most common DNA and genes. For this sample the table gives 860,000 or so distinct CDR3 sequences, of which 21% were detected only once. Roughly 10% of the sample is in the top ten clones. This material consisted of PBMCs from blood, taken roughly 5 days after vaccination. The origin of the receptors is a man between 50 and 59 years old who received an inactivated influenza vaccine. Donor details come from another sample of the same person, matched by shared clones.

The table lists this clonotype with a few counts. This rearrangement joins TRBV12-3 or TRBV12-4 to TRBJ2-1, with D tentatively TRBD1 (6 bases). V was cut by 6 bases and J by 9 bases, with 9 bases left in between. This CDR3 has 11 residues. The CDR3 sequence is CASRTGSEQFF. The CDR3 DNA sequence: TGTGCCAGCAGAACAGGGAGTGAGCAGTTCTTC.

The V call is TRBV9, the J call TRBJ2-7, with D perhaps matching TRBD2 (6 bases). The J call may not be correct, given that the DNA end is closer to TRBJ2-1. The germline V gene encodes CDR1 SGDLS and CDR2 YYNGEE. This CDR3 spans 16 amino acids. CDR3 nucleotide sequence: TGTGCCAGCAGCGTAGTGAACGGGAGATCCTACAATGAGCAGTTCTTC. Amino acid sequence: CASSVVNGRSYNEQFF.

V usage is TRBV20-1 and J usage is TRBJ1-5; 9 positions agree with TRBD1. Losses at the gene ends were 6 bases for V and 0 bases for J; bases not matched to a gene: 12. The CDR3 runs to 17 residues. Looked up from germline, CDR1 is DFQATT and CDR2 is SNEGSKA (reference sequence). In nucleotides, the CDR3 is TGCAGTGCCAAATTCGGGACAGGGAGAATTAGCAATCAGCCCCAGCATTTT. Amino acid sequence: CSAKFGTGRISNQPQHF.

V is TRBV3-1 and J is TRBJ1-2, with D perhaps matching TRBD1 (5 bases). The germline gives CDR1 LGHDT, CDR2 YNNKEL (reference sequence). V shed 2 bases and J shed 3 bases, with 25 bases lying between them. This CDR3 has 19 residues. CDR3 in DNA: TGTGCCAGCAGCCAAAAGAAGAATCGGGGCGGGAGCCCTGACTATGGCTACACCTTC. Encoded protein: CASSQKKNRGGSPDYGYTF.

This clonotype was observed many times. The chain employs TRBV28 and TRBJ2-7; D is tentatively TRBD1 or TRBD2 (5 bases each). Trimming stripped 6 bases from V and 2 bases from J, with 17 bases between. The CDR3 length is 15 residues. The germline V gene has CDR1 MDHEN and CDR2 SYDVKM. The CDR3 DNA sequence: TGTGCCAGCAGAAAACTGAGGGGCGGAACCTACGAGCAGTACTTC. Protein: CASRKLRGGTYEQYF.

This clonotype occurred a few times. The chain uses TRBV7-3 and TRBJ1-2, with D tentatively TRBD1 (5 bases). This CDR3 has 13 residues. Germline CDR1 is SGHTA and CDR2 is FQGTGA. V lost 4 bases and J 8 bases, leaving 14 bases between the germline ends. This CDR3 is CASSSDSGGGYTF. The DNA of the CDR3 is TGTGCCAGCAGCTCGGACTCCGGGGGAGGCTACACCTTC.

This clonotype was detected only a few times. This chain connects TRBV24-1 to TRBJ2-3; the D is unclear. This CDR3 has 16 residues. V gave up 5 bases and J gave up 4 bases, with 18 bases separating them. CDR1 and CDR2 (germline): KGHDR, SFDVKD. The CDR3 here is CATSGLTLGSADTQYF. In nucleotides, the CDR3 is TGTGCCACCAGTGGTCTCACCCTCGGCTCAGCAGATACGCAGTATTTT.

This chain connects TRBV9 to TRBJ2-1; 13 nucleotides agree with TRBD2. CDR3 length equals 16 residues. Germline V lookup: CDR1 SGDLS, CDR2 YYNGEE. The ends lost 3 bases at V and 6 bases at J; junction bases unmatched: 6. DNA of the CDR3: TGTGCCAGCAGCGCCCAGAGACTAGCGGGAGGCAATGAGCAGTTCTTC. This codes for CASSAQRLAGGNEQFF.

This clonotype was seen a few times. V and J are TRBV12-3 or TRBV12-4 and TRBJ2-3; 11 positions match TRBD2. CDR3 length equals 15 residues. V shed 6 bases and J 4 bases; nucleotides not matched to a gene: 6. DNA of the CDR3: TGTGCCAGCAGCCTGACTAGCGGGGCTTCAGATACGCAGTATTTT. Its protein product is CASSLTSGASDTQYF.

The rearrangement links TRBV4-1 to TRBJ1-2; no clear D gene. This CDR3 region has 14 residues. V lost 0 bases and J 8 bases, leaving 13 bases between the germline ends. Germline V gene sequence: CDR1 MGHRA, CDR2 YSYEKL. CDR3 amino acids: CASSQDLTFGGYTF. DNA for the CDR3: TGCGCCAGCAGCCAAGATTTAACCTTTGGGGGCTACACCTTC.

This chain links TRBV27 with TRBJ1-6; 9 positions agree with TRBD1. In germline, CDR1 is MNHEY, CDR2 SMNVEV (reference sequence). The V gene end was trimmed by 3 bases and the J gene end by 8 bases; junction bases not matched to a gene: 5. This CDR3 is 15 amino acids long. CDR3 protein: CASSLDRGGYSPLHF. CDR3 DNA sequence: TGTGCCAGCAGTTTGGACAGGGGTGGATATTCACCCCTCCACTTT.

The table lists this clonotype with a few counts. The rearrangement uses TRBV20-1 and TRBJ1-5; 11 nucleotides line up with TRBD1. Germline values: CDR1 DFQATT, CDR2 SNEGSKA (reference sequence). The CDR3 sequence is 18 residues long. J gave up 4 bases and V 6 bases, and 17 bases lay outside the gene matches. CDR3 sequence reads: CSATSPSGTGGPNQPQHF. For the CDR3, the DNA is TGCAGTGCAACTAGTCCCTCCGGGACAGGGGGACCTAATCAGCCCCAGCATTTT.

The genes are TRBV5-4 and TRBJ2-2; 7 bases line up with TRBD1. Germline V CDR1 and CDR2: SGHNT, YYREEE (reference sequence). This CDR3 has 17 amino acids. The ends lost 2 bases at V and 4 bases at J; junction bases unmatched: 11. The CDR3 loop reads CASSLGPLAGGTGELFF. The CDR3 nucleotides are TGTGCCAGCAGCTTAGGCCCATTGGCAGGGGGCACCGGGGAGCTGTTTTTT.

The chain couples TRBV9 to TRBJ2-7; weak D call: TRBD1 (5 bases). CDR3 length equals 15 residues. Germline V CDR1 and CDR2: SGDLS, YYNGEE. V dropped 0 bases and J dropped 5 bases, with 15 bases sitting between them. In DNA, the CDR3 is TGTGCCAGCAGCGTAGCAGCAGGGTTGGTAAACGAGCAGTACTTC. The encoded protein is CASSVAAGLVNEQYF.

The V gene is TRBV12-3 or TRBV12-4, the J gene TRBJ1-5; TRBD1 agrees at 10 bases. J gave up 6 bases and V 3 bases, and 8 bases lay outside the gene matches. CDR3 length: 16 residues. In nucleotides, the CDR3 is TGTGCCAGCAGTTTGCGGGGACAGGGGATCACTCAGCCCCAGCATTTT. Protein product: CASSLRGQGITQPQHF.

Only a few counts were recorded for this clonotype. This sequence joins TRBV2 and TRBJ2-5, with 10 bases fitting TRBD2. V shed 3 bases, J shed 4 bases, and the junction held 8 bases outside the gene matches. The V gene's germline CDR1 is SNHLY and CDR2 FYNNEI. The CDR3 has 16 residues. CDR3 nucleotides: TGTGCCAGCAGTGAGCAGAGCGGGGGGGCCTTAGAGACCCAGTACTTC. Translation: CASSEQSGGALETQYF.

This sequence joins TRBV7-2 and TRBJ2-5, with unresolved D. Trimming took off 0 bases at V and 3 bases at J, with 8 bases between the two ends. Germline V CDR1 and CDR2: SGHTA, FQGNSA. There are 14 residues in the CDR3. CDR3 sequence (DNA): TGTGCCAGCAGCTTAGCGGCTCGAAAAGAGACCCAGTACTTC. It yields the protein CASSLAARKETQYF.

This clonotype has a handful of counts. This chain joins TRBV7-8 and TRBJ2-7; 9 bases line up with TRBD1. Germline values: CDR1 SGHVS, CDR2 FQNEAQ. The CDR3 spans 16 residues. Germline trimming cut 2 bases from V and 6 bases from J; bases unmatched to any gene: 11. The CDR3 DNA reads TGTGCCAGCAGCTTAAGGGACAGGGACGGTACGCGCGAGCAGTACTTC. Translation gives CASSLRDRDGTREQYF.

This chain links TRBV7-2 with TRBJ2-1; 9 bases line up with TRBD1. V gave up 4 bases and J gave up 8 bases; unmatched junction bases: 6. The CDR3 consists of 14 residues. Looked up from germline, CDR1 is SGHTA and CDR2 is FQGNSA. The DNA of the CDR3 is TGTGCCAGCAGCTCCGGGACAGGGTATCATGAGCAGTTCTTC. It encodes CASSSGTGYHEQFF.

This clonotype appeared many times. CDR3 residues: CASRGFYEQYF. The CDR3 nucleotides read TGTGCCAGCAGGGGATTCTACGAGCAGTACTTC. This chain joins TRBV6-2 or TRBV6-3 and TRBJ2-7; D is undetermined. CDR1 and CDR2 from the germline V gene are MNHEY and SVGEGT. Trimming shortened V by 6 bases and J by 3 bases, and 6 bases separated the two germline ends. The CDR3 is 11 amino acids.

This clonotype was seen more than once but under ten times. The chain combines TRBV3-1 with TRBJ2-2; D is possibly TRBD1 (6 bases). This CDR3 has 15 residues. CDR1 is LGHDT, CDR2 YNNKEL, per germline (reference sequence). The V end was cut by 6 bases, the J end by 0 bases, with 11 bases between. The CDR3: CASSTRTANTGELFF. The CDR3 DNA is TGTGCCAGCAGTACCCGGACAGCGAACACCGGGGAGCTGTTTTTT.

V and J are TRBV10-3 and TRBJ2-1, with TRBD2 matching 9 bases. Germline loops: CDR1 ENHRY, CDR2 SYGVKD. The CDR3 has 15 amino acids. V shed 4 bases and J 5 bases; nucleotides not matched to a gene: 6. In nucleotides, the CDR3 is TGTGCCATCAGTGTGTCTAGCGGGGTTGACAATGAGCAGTTCTTC. This encodes CAISVSSGVDNEQFF.

Here the CDR3 DNA reads TGCAGTGCTAGGGGGTGGGGAAGGACTAGCGGGGGTAATAAGCCTAGCACAGATACGCAGTATTTT. Translating gives CSARGWGRTSGGNKPSTDTQYF. The rearrangement joins TRBV20-1 to TRBJ2-3; TRBD2 matches 13 bases. V lost 3 bases and J lost 0; bases outside the gene matches: 21. The CDR3 loop spans 22 amino acids. Germline lookup yields CDR1 DFQATT and CDR2 SNEGSKA (reference sequence).

This clonotype has just a few counts. This rearrangement joins TRBV5-6 to TRBJ2-1, with TRBD2 matching 8 bases. The CDR3 totals 15 residues. Trimming cost V 2 bases and J 9 bases; bases outside gene matches: 10. Germline lookup yields CDR1 SGHDT and CDR2 YYEEEE. CDR3 residues: CASSFVVAGGFEQFF. As DNA, the CDR3 is TGTGCCAGCAGCTTTGTCGTCGCGGGAGGCTTTGAGCAGTTCTTC.

The sample holds one count of this clonotype. The chain uses TRBV19 and TRBJ1-5; D possibly corresponds to TRBD1 (5 bases). CDR1 is LNHDA, CDR2 SQIVND, per germline (reference sequence). Trimming stripped 4 bases from V and 1 base from J, with 14 bases between. The CDR3 has 16 amino acids. Written as DNA, the CDR3 is TGTGCCAGTAGTACGGAGACAGTCAGGAGCAATCAGCCCCAGCATTTT. Encoded protein: CASSTETVRSNQPQHF.

The chain recombines TRBV20-1 with TRBJ2-3, with unresolved D. The CDR3 is 12 amino acids. Germline values: CDR1 DFQATT, CDR2 SNEGSKA (reference sequence). V lost 7 bases and J lost 0, with 8 bases in between. As DNA, the CDR3 is TGCAGTGGCTACCGGAGCACAGATACGCAGTATTTT. Translated: CSGYRSTDTQYF.

A word on this clonotype: The junction departs from germline at one end; a sequencing error may be responsible. The V gene is TRBV5-1, the J gene TRBJ2-3, with D tentatively TRBD2 (6 bases). The length of the CDR3 is 12 residues. CDR1 is SGHRS and CDR2 is YFSETQ in the germline V gene. The CDR3 DNA follows: TGCGCCAGCAGCTGGGACTCAGAAACGCAGTATTTT. Its translation: CASSWDSETQYF. The whole variable domain, filled in from reference TRBV5-1 and TRBJ2-3, reads KAGVTQTPRYLIKTRGQQVTLSCSPISGHRSVSWYQQTPGQGLQFLFEYFSETQRNKGNFPGRFSGRQFSNSRSEMNVSTLELGDSALYLCASSWDSETQYFGPGTRLTVL.

The chain joins TRBV20-1 to TRBJ2-1; a weak D match, TRBD2 (6 bases). V lost 6 bases, J lost 10 bases, and 13 bases lay in between. This CDR3 has 11 residues. Looked up from germline, CDR1 is DFQATT and CDR2 is SNEGSKA (reference sequence). The CDR3 nucleotides are TGCAGTGCCCTGGGGGGAGGCGAGCAGTTCTTC. Translation gives CSALGGGEQFF.

This clonotype was picked up a small number of times. V gene TRBV10-3 combines with J gene TRBJ2-5; D unresolved. Germline V gene sequence: CDR1 ENHRY, CDR2 SYGVKD. Trimming shortened V by 3 bases and J by 4 bases, and 12 bases separated the two germline ends. The CDR3 consists of 14 residues. The CDR3 spells CAISDVVALETQYF. CDR3 DNA: TGTGCCATCAGTGATGTGGTAGCCCTAGAGACCCAGTACTTC.

J is TRBJ2-5 and V is TRBV12-5; 11 bases match TRBD1. Germline CDR1 and CDR2: LGHNT and FRNRAP. The J segment lost 5 bases and the V segment lost 0 bases, leaving 5 bases of the junction unmatched. CDR3 length equals 16 residues. The CDR3 coding sequence is TGTGCTAGTGGTTTGGTGGGGACAGGGGGATTCGAGACCCAGTACTTC. Protein sequence: CASGLVGTGGFETQYF.